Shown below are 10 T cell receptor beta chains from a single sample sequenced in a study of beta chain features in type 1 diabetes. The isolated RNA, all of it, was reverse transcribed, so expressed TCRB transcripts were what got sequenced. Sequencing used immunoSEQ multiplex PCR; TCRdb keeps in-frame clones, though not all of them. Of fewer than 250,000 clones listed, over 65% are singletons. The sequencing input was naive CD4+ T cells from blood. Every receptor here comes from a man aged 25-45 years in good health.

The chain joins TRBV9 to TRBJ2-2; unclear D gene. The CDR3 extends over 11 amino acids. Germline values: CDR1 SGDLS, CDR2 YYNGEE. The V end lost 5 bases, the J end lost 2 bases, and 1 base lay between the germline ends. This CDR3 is CASRNTGELFF. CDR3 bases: TGTGCCAGCAGAAACACCGGGGAGCTGTTTTTT.

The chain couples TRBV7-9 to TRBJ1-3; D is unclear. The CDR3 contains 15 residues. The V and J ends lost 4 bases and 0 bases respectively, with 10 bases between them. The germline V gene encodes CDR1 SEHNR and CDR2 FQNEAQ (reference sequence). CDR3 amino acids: CASSSYGDSGNTIYF. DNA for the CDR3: TGTGCCAGCAGCTCTTACGGTGACTCTGGAAACACCATATATTTT.

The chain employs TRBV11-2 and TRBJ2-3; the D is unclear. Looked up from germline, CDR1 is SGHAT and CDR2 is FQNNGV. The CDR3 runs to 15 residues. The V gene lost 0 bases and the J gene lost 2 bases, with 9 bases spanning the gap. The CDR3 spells CASSLEWRYTDTQYF. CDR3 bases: TGTGCCAGCAGCTTAGAATGGCGATACACAGATACGCAGTATTTT.

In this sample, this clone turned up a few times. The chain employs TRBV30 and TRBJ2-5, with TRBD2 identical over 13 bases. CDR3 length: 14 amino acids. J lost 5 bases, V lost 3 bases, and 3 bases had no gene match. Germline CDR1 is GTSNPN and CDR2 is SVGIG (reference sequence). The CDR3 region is CAWSQLAGGETQYF. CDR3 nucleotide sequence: TGTGCCTGGAGCCAACTAGCGGGAGGGGAGACCCAGTACTTC.

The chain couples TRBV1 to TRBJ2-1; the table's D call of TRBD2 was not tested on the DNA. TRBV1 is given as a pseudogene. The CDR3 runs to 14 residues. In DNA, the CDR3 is TGCACCAGCAGCCAGGCTAGCGGACACAATGAGCAGTTCTTC. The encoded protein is CTSSQASGHNEQFF.

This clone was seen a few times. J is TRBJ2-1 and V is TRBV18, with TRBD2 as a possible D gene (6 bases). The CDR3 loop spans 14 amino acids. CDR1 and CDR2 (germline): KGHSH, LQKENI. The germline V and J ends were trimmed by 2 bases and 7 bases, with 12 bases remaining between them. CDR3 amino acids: CASSPGTPQNEQFF. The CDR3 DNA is TGTGCCAGCTCACCAGGGACTCCCCAGAATGAGCAGTTCTTC.

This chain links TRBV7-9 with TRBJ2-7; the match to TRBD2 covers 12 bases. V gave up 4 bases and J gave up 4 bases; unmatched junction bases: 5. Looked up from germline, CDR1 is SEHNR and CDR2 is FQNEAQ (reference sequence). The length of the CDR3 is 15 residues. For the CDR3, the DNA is TGTGCCAGCAGCTCGACTAGCGGGAGTTTGTACGAGCAGTACTTC. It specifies CASSSTSGSLYEQYF.

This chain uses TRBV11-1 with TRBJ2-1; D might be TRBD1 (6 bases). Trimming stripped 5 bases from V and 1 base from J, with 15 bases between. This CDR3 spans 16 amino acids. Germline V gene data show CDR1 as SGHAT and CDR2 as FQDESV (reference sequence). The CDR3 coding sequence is TGTGCCAGCAGCCCCAGGGCAGGGGTATCCTACAATGAGCAGTTCTTC. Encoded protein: CASSPRAGVSYNEQFF. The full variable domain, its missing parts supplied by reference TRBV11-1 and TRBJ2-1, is EAEVAQSPRYKITEKSQAVAFWCDPISGHATLYWYRQILGQGPELLVQFQDESVVDDSQLPKDRFSAERLKGVDSTLKIQPAELGDSAMYLCASSPRAGVSYNEQFFGPGTRLTVL.

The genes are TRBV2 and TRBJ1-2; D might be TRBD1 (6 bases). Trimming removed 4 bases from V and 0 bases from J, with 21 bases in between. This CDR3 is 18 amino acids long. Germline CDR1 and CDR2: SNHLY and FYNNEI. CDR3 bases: TGTGCCAGCAGTGGACCGAAAAGGTGGGACACCACTAACTATGGCTACACCTTC. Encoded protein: CASSGPKRWDTTNYGYTF.

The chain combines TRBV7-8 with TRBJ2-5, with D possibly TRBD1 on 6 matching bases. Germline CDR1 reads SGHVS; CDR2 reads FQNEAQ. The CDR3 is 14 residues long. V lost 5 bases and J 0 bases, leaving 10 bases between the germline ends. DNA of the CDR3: TGTGCCAGCAGCCTTTACAGGGACCAAGAGACCCAGTACTTC. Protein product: CASSLYRDQETQYF.